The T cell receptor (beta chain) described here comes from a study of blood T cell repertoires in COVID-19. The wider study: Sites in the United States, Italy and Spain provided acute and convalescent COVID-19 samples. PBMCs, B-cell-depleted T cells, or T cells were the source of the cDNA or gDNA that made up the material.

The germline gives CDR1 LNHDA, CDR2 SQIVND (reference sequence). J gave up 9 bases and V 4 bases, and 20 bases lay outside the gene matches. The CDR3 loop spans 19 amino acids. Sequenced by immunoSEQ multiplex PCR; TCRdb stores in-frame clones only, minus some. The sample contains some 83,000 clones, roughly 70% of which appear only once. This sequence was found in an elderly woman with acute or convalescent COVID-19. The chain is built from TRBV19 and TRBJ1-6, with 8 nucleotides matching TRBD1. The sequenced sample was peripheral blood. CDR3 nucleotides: TGTGCCAGTAGTACGAAATACCTACCTCGGACAGGGTCGCGTTCACCCCTCCACTTT. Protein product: CASSTKYLPRTGSRSPLHF.